Given below is one TCR beta chain in context. This clone was detected only a few times. No cognate antigen has been identified for it. There are no base qualities to consult, and no much larger clone falls within one base. One collaborating source in Seattle enrolled patients during active infection and followed them longitudinally through the course of disease. Whole blood was collected in K2EDTA tubes by collaborating institutions according to the institutions' own protocols. For TCRbeta analysis, collaborators shipped samples in one of three forms: frozen whole blood, isolated PBMCs, or DNA extracted from either of those sample types. Clipping removes 6 bases from V and 1 base from J, with 6 as the unmatched junction base count. The CDR3 starts with the cysteine, ends with the phenylalanine, and has 15 residues. Only the CDR3 DNA is retained, 45 bases long and in frame from the first base. According to the germline V gene, CDR1 reads SQVTM and CDR2 reads ANQGSEA.

The source of the sample is a study of blood T cell repertoires in COVID-19 (dated by TCRdb to the early 2020s). Background on the whole study: Samples covering the acute and convalescent phases of COVID-19 were provided by collaborators in the United States, Italy and Spain. The material from the prospective study consisted of cDNA or gDNA derived from T cells, B-cell-depleted T cells, or PBMCs. The dataset comprised deeply sampled blood TCRbeta repertoires from subjects exposed to, actively infected with, or recovered from COVID-19. The repertoires were released in a freely available public database meant as a resource for research on the immune response to SARS-CoV-2. Samples came from the ongoing ImmuneRACE study (first 160 participants) plus 1,254 subjects from 6 global collaborators. A de-identified subject ID, COVID-19 status, age in years and sex were almost always included in the sample metadata. Where available, HLA class I and class II types were obtained from metadata supplied by the sample provider rather than from assay-based typing.

TCRbeta CDR3 regions were amplified from genomic DNA using the immunoSEQ Assay, a bias-controlled multiplex PCR. The original pipeline was this. Nucleated cell counts per sample were estimated from amplification of reference gene primers within the assay. Sequence reads were collapsed and filtered to measure the absolute abundance of every unique TCRbeta CDR3 rearrangement. For each sample, productive Simpson clonality was calculated as the square root of Simpson's diversity index over productive rearrangements. The immuneACCESS repertoire file appears here via TCRdb, limited to in-frame rearrangements. These files lack a portion of the clones; in checked studies, under half of the deficit traces to unresolved V genes, and the cause of the others is not known. That table is the source of V, J and clone size, and D and trimming were worked out from the DNA. The sample yields 40,000 to 50,000 clones; more than 75% were counted once. The top ten clones comprise 2.1% of the sample.

Study-wide conclusions, independent of this receptor: The quantity of clinical and demographic metadata differed by source and by participant and was supplied without curation.

The sequenced sample was peripheral blood. The clonotype originates from a woman of 80 years or more with COVID-19, enrolled during active disease. The rearrangement combines TRBV29-1 with TRBJ1-3, and 10 junctional nucleotides match TRBD1. CDR3 protein: CSVGDRGLSGNTIYF. DNA sequence: TGCAGCGTGGGGGACAGGGGACTTTCTGGAAACACCATATATTTT.